The 29 T cell receptor beta chains listed next were all sequenced from one sample in a study of blood T cell repertoires in COVID-19. Profiling relied on immunoSEQ multiplex PCR, and the TCRdb table lists in-frame clones only, not all of them. The table includes around 130,000 clones, 80% to 85% detected once. The sequencing input was PBMCs or T cells enriched from blood (not recorded which). These receptors originate from a woman aged 25 to 39 who had recovered from COVID-19.

The rearrangement uses TRBV7-2 and TRBJ1-5; no definite D call. This CDR3 comprises 15 residues. Germline V gene lookup returns CDR1 SGHTA and CDR2 FQGNSA. Between the trimmed V and J ends, which lost 5 bases and 2 bases, there was a span of 13 bases. CDR3 loop: CASSDKGVGNQPQHF. For the CDR3, the DNA is TGTGCCAGCAGCGACAAGGGAGTTGGCAATCAGCCCCAGCATTTT.

This clone was observed a few times. The rearrangement uses TRBV7-2 and TRBJ2-7; 8 positions match TRBD1. The CDR3 spans 14 residues. Germline-derived CDR1 and CDR2 are SGHTA and FQGNSA. V trimming: 4 bases; J trimming: 3 bases; junction bases outside the gene matches: 5. The CDR3 spells CASSSPGQGYEQYF. CDR3 bases: TGTGCCAGCAGCTCCCCCGGACAGGGCTACGAGCAGTACTTC. The entire variable domain, with the rest obtained from reference TRBV7-2 and TRBJ2-7, is as follows: GAGVSQSPSNKVTEKGKDVELRCDPISGHTALYWYRQSLGQGLEFLIYFQGNSAPDKSGLPSDRFSAERTGGSVSTLTIQRTQQEDSAVYLCASSSPGQGYEQYFGPGTRLTVT.

This sequence joins TRBV5-1 and TRBJ2-6, with 7 bases identical to TRBD1. Trimming at V came to 0 bases and at J to 4 bases, leaving 1 base not matched to a gene. The CDR3 contains 15 residues. Germline V CDR1 and CDR2: SGHRS, YFSETQ. The CDR3 DNA follows: TGCGCCAGCAGCTTGGAGGGGGCCGGGGCCAACGTCCTGACTTTC. Its translation is CASSLEGAGANVLTF.

The gene calls are TRBV7-9 and TRBJ2-7; the match to TRBD1 covers 9 bases. There are 15 residues in the CDR3. J was trimmed by 7 bases and V by 2 bases; bases with no gene match: 9. Germline lookup yields CDR1 SEHNR and CDR2 FQNEAQ (reference sequence). CDR3: CASSLWGQGSGEQYF. As DNA, the CDR3 is TGTGCCAGCAGCTTATGGGGACAGGGTAGTGGTGAGCAGTACTTC.

The V call is TRBV4-2, the J call TRBJ2-7; 9 bases match TRBD2. The CDR3 spans 15 residues. Germline V gene data show CDR1 as LGHNA and CDR2 as YNFKEQ. V gave up 5 bases and J gave up 4 bases; unmatched junction bases: 9. CDR3 residues: CASSSRLAEEYEQYF. As DNA, the CDR3 is TGTGCCAGCAGCTCACGACTAGCGGAGGAATACGAGCAGTACTTC.

This clone came up many times. The rearrangement links TRBV3-1 (or the pseudogene TRBV3-2) to TRBJ2-5; 7 bases are shared with TRBD2. Germline trimming cut 3 bases from V and 6 bases from J; bases unmatched to any gene: 10. Germline loops: CDR1 LGHDT, CDR2 YNNKEL (reference sequence). CDR3 length: 15 amino acids. The CDR3 coding sequence is TGTGCCAGCAGCCAGGACCCCGGGGGGATAAAGACCCAGTACTTC. Encoded protein: CASSQDPGGIKTQYF.

The chain joins TRBV7-9 to TRBJ1-5; D is undetermined. Trimming removed 1 base from V and 4 bases from J, with 14 bases in between. CDR3 size: 16 residues. Germline loops: CDR1 SEHNR, CDR2 FQNEAQ (reference sequence). In nucleotides, the CDR3 is TGTGCCAGCAGCTTAGATCTAGGGAGAGGAAATCAGCCCCAGCATTTT. Translation gives CASSLDLGRGNQPQHF.

The rearrangement uses TRBV7-3 and TRBJ2-2; a possible D gene is TRBD1 (6 bases). The CDR3 consists of 18 residues. V dropped 1 base and J dropped 3 bases, with 18 bases sitting between them. Germline values: CDR1 SGHTA, CDR2 FQGTGA. CDR3 region: CASSLRAPQYRDTGELFF. The CDR3 DNA reads TGTGCCAGCAGCTTAAGGGCACCACAATACAGGGACACCGGGGAGCTGTTTTTT.

The chain recombines TRBV14 with TRBJ2-2; TRBD2 matches at 7 bases. Losses at the gene ends were 4 bases for V and 7 bases for J; bases not matched to a gene: 6. This CDR3 has 14 amino acids. Per germline, CDR1 SGHDN and CDR2 FVKESK. CDR3 loop: CASSLALASGELFF. CDR3 nucleotides: TGTGCCAGCAGCCTCGCACTAGCGAGCGGGGAGCTGTTTTTT.

The chain recombines TRBV7-9 with TRBJ2-1; D possibly corresponds to TRBD2 (6 bases). V gave up 5 bases and J gave up 9 bases, with 14 bases separating them. The CDR3 runs to 13 residues. Germline CDR1 reads SEHNR; CDR2 reads FQNEAQ (reference sequence). CDR3 protein: CASSLTSYLEQFF. CDR3 nucleotide sequence: TGTGCCAGCAGCCTAACTAGCTATCTTGAGCAGTTCTTC.

The sample holds a few counts of this clone. This rearrangement joins TRBV28 to TRBJ1-6; D is perhaps TRBD1 (5 bases). In germline, CDR1 is MDHEN, CDR2 SYDVKM. Trimming pared 3 bases from V and 7 bases from J, leaving 13 bases between. The CDR3 contains 15 residues. This CDR3 reads CASSLIRGGNSPLHF. In DNA, the CDR3 is TGTGCCAGCAGTTTGATTCGGGGGGGAAATTCACCCCTCCACTTT.

The J gene is TRBJ1-2, the V gene TRBV29-1; the match to TRBD1 covers 8 bases. The V segment lost 6 bases and the J segment 8 bases; nucleotides outside the gene matches: 8. Germline V gene sequence: CDR1 SQVTM, CDR2 ANQGSEA. The CDR3 consists of 12 residues. The chain's CDR3 is CSVGQGAVGYTF. CDR3 sequence (DNA): TGCAGCGTCGGACAGGGAGCGGTCGGCTACACCTTC.

The chain links TRBV9 to TRBJ2-1; the D gene is possibly TRBD2 (7 bases). This CDR3 spans 13 amino acids. V lost 2 bases and J 8 bases, leaving 11 bases between the germline ends. In germline, CDR1 is SGDLS, CDR2 YYNGEE. The CDR3 DNA reads TGTGCCAGCAGCGTCGGGGGGCGACATGAGCAGTTCTTC. Translation: CASSVGGRHEQFF.

The chain employs TRBV28 and TRBJ1-1, with D perhaps matching TRBD1 (5 bases). CDR3 size: 13 residues. Trimming took 7 bases from V and 6 from J, leaving 15 bases between them. The germline V gene has CDR1 MDHEN and CDR2 SYDVKM. CDR3 residues: CASKTRGGAEAFF. The CDR3 DNA is TGTGCCAGCAAAACCCGTGGGGGGGCTGAAGCTTTCTTT.

This clone was observed a single time. The V call is TRBV13, the J call TRBJ1-4, with D possibly TRBD1 on 5 matching bases. This CDR3 comprises 15 residues. Germline V gene data show CDR1 as PRHDT and CDR2 as FYEKMQ (reference sequence). The V and J ends lost 5 bases and 4 bases respectively, with 14 bases between them. In nucleotides, the CDR3 is TGTGCCAGCAGCAGAAGAGGCGGGGGTAATGAAAAACTGTTTTTT. It encodes CASSRRGGGNEKLFF.

This chain links TRBV24-1 with TRBJ2-1; 11 bases are shared with TRBD2. This CDR3 has 17 residues. CDR1 is KGHDR, CDR2 SFDVKD, per germline. The ends lost 2 bases at V and 9 bases at J; junction bases unmatched: 11. CDR3 sequence (DNA): TGTGCCACCAGTGATTCGGGATTAGCGGGAGGGCCGGGTGAGCAGTTCTTC. As protein: CATSDSGLAGGPGEQFF.

The J gene is TRBJ1-6, the V gene TRBV2, with TRBD1 matching 10 bases. The germline V gene has CDR1 SNHLY and CDR2 FYNNEI. The CDR3 covers 15 residues. The V segment lost 3 bases and the J segment 10 bases; nucleotides outside the gene matches: 6. CDR3 in amino acids: CASSDRDRGFSPLHF. The CDR3 DNA reads as TGTGCCAGCAGTGACCGGGACAGGGGCTTCTCACCCCTCCACTTT.

This clone counts as medium-sized. The same CDR3 can be traced to other DNA sequences in this sample. The V call is TRBV24-1, the J call TRBJ2-5; TRBD1 agrees at 10 bases. Germline V lookup: CDR1 KGHDR, CDR2 SFDVKD. The CDR3 spans 16 residues. The V segment lost 3 bases and the J segment 1 base; nucleotides outside the gene matches: 4. The CDR3 spells CATSDPGTGAQETQYF. The CDR3 DNA reads as TGTGCCACCAGTGATCCAGGGACAGGGGCCCAAGAGACCCAGTACTTC.

The chain combines TRBV4-3 with TRBJ2-1, with 8 bases aligning to TRBD2. The CDR3 runs to 16 residues. Germline V CDR1 and CDR2: LGHNA, YSLEER. J was trimmed by 1 base and V by 2 bases; bases with no gene match: 4. Here the CDR3 reads CASSQKAGESYNEQFF. CDR3 bases: TGCGCCAGCAGCCAAAAAGCGGGAGAATCCTACAATGAGCAGTTCTTC.

This clone has only a few counts. The rearrangement uses TRBV5-1 and TRBJ2-7; TRBD2 is a possible D gene (5 bases). Trimming took off 0 bases at V and 3 bases at J, with 7 bases between the two ends. The CDR3 is 13 residues long. Germline V gene data show CDR1 as SGHRS and CDR2 as YFSETQ. The DNA of the CDR3 is TGCGCCAGCAGCTTGGTAGCGAACTACGAGCAGTACTTC. This codes for CASSLVANYEQYF.

CDR3 sequence (DNA): TGTGCCAGCAGTTTAGGGGGGACAGGGGACGAAAAACTGTTTTTT. Translating it yields CASSLGGTGDEKLFF. The J gene is TRBJ1-4, the V gene TRBV4-2, with 10 bases aligning to TRBD1. V shed 6 bases, J shed 8 bases, and the junction held 9 bases outside the gene matches. This CDR3 contains 15 residues. CDR1 and CDR2 from the germline V gene are LGHNA and YNFKEQ.

V usage is TRBV29-1 and J usage is TRBJ1-2, with TRBD1 matching over 9 bases. V lost 4 bases and J lost 1; bases outside the gene matches: 4. CDR1 SQVTM and CDR2 ANQGSEA come from the germline V gene. This CDR3 has 14 amino acids. The CDR3 loop reads CSVAGTGSNYGYTF. DNA of the CDR3: TGCAGCGTTGCCGGGACAGGGAGTAACTATGGCTACACCTTC.

This rearrangement joins TRBV5-6 to TRBJ1-2; D gene ambiguous. The CDR3 extends over 13 amino acids. Germline loops: CDR1 SGHDT, CDR2 YYEEEE. V was cut by 0 bases and J by 2 bases, with 5 bases left in between. The CDR3 sequence is CASSLGTNYGYTF. The CDR3 coding sequence is TGTGCCAGCAGCTTGGGCACAAACTATGGCTACACCTTC.

The chain has TRBV28 and TRBJ1-2, with 10 bases identical to TRBD1. V was clipped by 5 bases and J by 9 bases; unmatched bases: 9. Per the germline V gene, CDR1 is MDHEN and CDR2 is SYDVKM. CDR3 length equals 14 residues. The chain's CDR3 is CASSIDRGPGSYTF. The DNA of the CDR3 is TGTGCCAGCAGTATCGACAGGGGGCCTGGGAGCTACACCTTC.

The rearrangement joins TRBV28 to TRBJ1-5, with D maybe TRBD1 (6 bases). V was cut by 2 bases and J by 3 bases, with 11 bases left in between. This CDR3 contains 15 residues. CDR1 and CDR2 (germline): MDHEN, SYDVKM. CDR3 loop: CASSLLGGVNQPQHF. The CDR3 bases are TGTGCCAGCAGTTTACTAGGGGGTGTCAATCAGCCCCAGCATTTT.

DNA of the CDR3: TGTGCCAGTCGGGGGTCCCCTGAAAATTCACCCCTCCACTTT. Translating gives CASRGSPENSPLHF. The chain recombines TRBV7-9 with TRBJ1-6; perhaps TRBD1 as D (5 bases). The CDR3 extends over 14 amino acids. Germline-derived CDR1 and CDR2 are SEHNR and FQNEAQ (reference sequence). The V end was cut by 9 bases, the J end by 7 bases, with 16 bases between.

This chain links TRBV24-1 with TRBJ1-5; D might be TRBD1 (5 bases). V lost 4 bases and J 7 bases, leaving 13 bases between the germline ends. The CDR3 covers 14 residues. Germline-derived CDR1 and CDR2 are KGHDR and SFDVKD. CDR3: CATSDSGVEQPQHF. In DNA form, the CDR3 reads TGTGCCACCAGTGACTCGGGGGTTGAACAGCCCCAGCATTTT.

The chain uses TRBV25-1 and TRBJ1-2; D is possibly TRBD1 (5 bases). CDR3 length: 15 amino acids. V lost 4 bases, J lost 7 bases, and 19 bases lay in between. CDR1 MGHDK and CDR2 SYGVNS come from the germline V gene. CDR3 coding DNA: TGTGCCAGCAGTGCCCTTTTTGGCAGGGCTGGTGGCTACACCTTC. Amino acids: CASSALFGRAGGYTF.

This clone came up once. V usage is TRBV27 and J usage is TRBJ1-2; 8 bases are a match to TRBD1. The V segment lost 7 bases and the J segment 6 bases; nucleotides outside the gene matches: 13. Germline lookup yields CDR1 MNHEY and CDR2 SMNVEV (reference sequence). The CDR3 is 15 residues long. The CDR3 nucleotides are TGTGCCAGCACCAGGGACAGGACATCCGGAGATGGCTACACCTTC. As protein: CASTRDRTSGDGYTF.